Below, one TCR beta chain is given with its context. The antigen remains undetermined. The sample originates from a study of cytomegalovirus exposure and HLA in healthy donors. At the level of the study: An analysis done earlier identified about 120 million unique TCR beta sequences from approximately 180 million T cells.

Both 60 Vbeta primers and 13 Jbeta primers went into the PCR. Profiled with immunoSEQ multiplex PCR; TCRdb holds only in-frame clones, not every one. The data hold 100,000 to 150,000 clones, with roughly 70% observed a single time. Overall study findings and caveats: In a later analysis, most CMV-associated TCR beta chains appeared HLA-restricted. Per published reports, the classifier diagnosed cytomegalovirus status with high specificity and sensitivity.

Germline CDR1 and CDR2: SGHRS and YFSETQ. V lost 4 bases and J lost 6, with 17 bases in between. There are 15 residues in the CDR3. The chain uses TRBV5-1 and TRBJ2-1; D is perhaps TRBD2 (6 bases). The source material was PBMCs. This TCR was recovered from a man in his forties in good health and CMV-seropositive. CDR3 in amino acids: CASSISKEGSNEQFF. DNA for the CDR3: TGCGCCAGCAGCATCTCCAAGGAGGGAAGCAATGAGCAGTTCTTC.